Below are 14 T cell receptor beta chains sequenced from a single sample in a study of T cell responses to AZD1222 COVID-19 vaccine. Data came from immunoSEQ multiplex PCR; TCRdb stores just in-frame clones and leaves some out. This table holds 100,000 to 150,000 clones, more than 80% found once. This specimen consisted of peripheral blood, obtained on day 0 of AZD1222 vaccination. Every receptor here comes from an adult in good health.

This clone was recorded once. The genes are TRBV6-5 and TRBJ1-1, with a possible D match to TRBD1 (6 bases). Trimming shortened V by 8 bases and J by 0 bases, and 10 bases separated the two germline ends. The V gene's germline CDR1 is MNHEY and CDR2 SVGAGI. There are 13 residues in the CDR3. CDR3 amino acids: CASQTGLNTEAFF. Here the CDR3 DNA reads TGTGCCAGCCAGACAGGTCTGAACACTGAAGCTTTCTTT.

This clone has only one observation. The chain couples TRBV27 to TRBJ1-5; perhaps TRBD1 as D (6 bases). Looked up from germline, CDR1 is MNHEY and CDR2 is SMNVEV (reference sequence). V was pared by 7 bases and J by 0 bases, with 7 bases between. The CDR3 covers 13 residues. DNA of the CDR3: TGTGCCAGCAACAGGGTTAGCAATCAGCCCCAGCATTTT. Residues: CASNRVSNQPQHF.

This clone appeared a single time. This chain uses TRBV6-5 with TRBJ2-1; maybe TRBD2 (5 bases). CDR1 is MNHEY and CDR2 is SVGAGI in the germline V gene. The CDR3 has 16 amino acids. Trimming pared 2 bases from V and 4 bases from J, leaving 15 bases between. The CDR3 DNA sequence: TGTGCCAGCAGTTACGAGCGGCGGACGCATTACAATGAGCAGTTCTTC. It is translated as CASSYERRTHYNEQFF.

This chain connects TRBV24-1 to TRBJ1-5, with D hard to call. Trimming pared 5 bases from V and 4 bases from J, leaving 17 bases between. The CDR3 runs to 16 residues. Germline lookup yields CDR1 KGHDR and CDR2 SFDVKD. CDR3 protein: CATSVDTLTVNQPQHF. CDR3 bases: TGTGCCACCAGTGTAGATACACTCACCGTGAATCAGCCCCAGCATTTT.

DNA of the CDR3: TGTGCCAGCAGCTTGACAGGGAGCTCCTACGAGCAGTACTTC. Its translation: CASSLTGSSYEQYF. The chain recombines TRBV7-2 with TRBJ2-7, with 7 bases identical to TRBD1. This CDR3 is built from 14 residues. V trimming: 3 bases; J trimming: 0 bases; junction bases outside the gene matches: 2. The V gene's germline CDR1 is SGHTA and CDR2 FQGNSA.

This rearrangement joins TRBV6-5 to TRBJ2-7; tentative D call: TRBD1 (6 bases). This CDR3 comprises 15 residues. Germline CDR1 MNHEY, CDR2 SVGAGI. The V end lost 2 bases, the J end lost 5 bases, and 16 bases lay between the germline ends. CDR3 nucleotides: TGTGCCAGCAGTTACAGCCAAGGCAGGGGAGACGAGCAGTACTTC. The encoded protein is CASSYSQGRGDEQYF.

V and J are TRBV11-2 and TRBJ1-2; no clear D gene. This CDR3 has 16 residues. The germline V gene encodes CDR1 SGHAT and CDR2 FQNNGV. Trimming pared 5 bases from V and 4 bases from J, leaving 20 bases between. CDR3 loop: CASSPYGGSEGYGYTF. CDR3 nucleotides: TGTGCCAGCAGCCCCTACGGTGGCAGTGAGGGCTATGGCTACACCTTC.

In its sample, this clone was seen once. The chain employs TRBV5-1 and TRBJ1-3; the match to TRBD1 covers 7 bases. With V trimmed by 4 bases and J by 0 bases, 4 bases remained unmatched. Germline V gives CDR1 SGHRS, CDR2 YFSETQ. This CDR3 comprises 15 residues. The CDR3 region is CASSQDRTSGNTIYF. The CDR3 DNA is TGCGCCAGCAGCCAGGACAGGACCTCTGGAAACACCATATATTTT.

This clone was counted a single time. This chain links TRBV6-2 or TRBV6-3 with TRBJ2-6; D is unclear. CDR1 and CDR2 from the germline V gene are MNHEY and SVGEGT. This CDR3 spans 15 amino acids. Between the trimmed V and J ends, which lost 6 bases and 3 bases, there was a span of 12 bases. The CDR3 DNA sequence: TGTGCCAGCAGCGAGACCGGCGATGGGGCCAACGTCCTGACTTTC. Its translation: CASSETGDGANVLTF.

The CDR3 DNA reads TGTGCCAGCAGCACACCCTACCGGAGTCCGCCCTTCAATGAGCAGTTCTTC. Translated: CASSTPYRSPPFNEQFF. This sequence joins TRBV11-2 and TRBJ2-1; D gene uncertain. Trimming shortened V by 5 bases and J by 6 bases, and 23 bases separated the two germline ends. CDR1 and CDR2 from the germline V gene are SGHAT and FQNNGV. This CDR3 has 17 residues.

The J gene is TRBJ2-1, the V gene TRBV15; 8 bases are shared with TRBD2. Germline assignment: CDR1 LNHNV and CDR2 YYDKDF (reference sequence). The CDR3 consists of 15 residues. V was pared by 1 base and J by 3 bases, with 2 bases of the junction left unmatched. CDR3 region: CATSRGTSSYNEQFF. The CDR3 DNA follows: TGTGCCACCAGCAGAGGGACTAGCAGCTACAATGAGCAGTTCTTC. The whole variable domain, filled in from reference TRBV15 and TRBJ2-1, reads DAMVIQNPRYQVTQFGKPVTLSCSQTLNHNVMYWYQQKSSQAPKLLFHYYDKDFNNEADTPDNFQSRRPNTSFCFLDIRSPGLGDTAMYLCATSRGTSSYNEQFFGPGTRLTVL.

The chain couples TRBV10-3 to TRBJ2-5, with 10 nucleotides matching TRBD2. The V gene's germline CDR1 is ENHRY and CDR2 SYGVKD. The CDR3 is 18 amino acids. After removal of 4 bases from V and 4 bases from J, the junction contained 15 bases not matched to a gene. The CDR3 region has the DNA TGTGCCATCAGTGGAGTAGCGGGAGGCCCCTCCCATGGAGAGACCCAGTACTTC. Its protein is CAISGVAGGPSHGETQYF.

DNA of the CDR3: TGTGCCAGCAGCCTAGGACAGGGGGGTTCTGGAAACACCATATATTTT. This codes for CASSLGQGGSGNTIYF. The chain links TRBV3-1 (or the pseudogene TRBV3-2) to TRBJ1-3; 10 nucleotides match TRBD1. The germline V gene has CDR1 LGHDT and CDR2 YNNKEL (reference sequence). The trim removed 4 bases at V and 1 base at J, leaving 4 bases unmatched. This CDR3 is built from 16 residues.

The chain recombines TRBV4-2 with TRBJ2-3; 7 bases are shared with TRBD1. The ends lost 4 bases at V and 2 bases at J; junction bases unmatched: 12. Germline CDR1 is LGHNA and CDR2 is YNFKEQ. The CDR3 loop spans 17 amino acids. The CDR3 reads CASSRGTAEQSTDTQYF. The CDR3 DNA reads TGTGCCAGCAGCCGGGGGACAGCGGAGCAATCCACAGATACGCAGTATTTT.